This T cell receptor (beta chain) was captured in a study of blood T cell repertoires in COVID-19. At the level of the study: Some COVID-19 samples were acute and others convalescent; all came from the United States, Italy and Spain. From T cells, B-cell-depleted T cells, or PBMCs came the material, which was cDNA or gDNA.

Original processing methods: Reference gene primer amplification gave estimated nucleated cell counts. Here immunoSEQ multiplex PCR was the method, and the copy in TCRdb shows in-frame clones only, minus some. For V, J and clone size, that table is used; D and trimming come from the DNA. The table shows approximately 150,000 clones, with approximately 91% occurring only once. The ends lost 4 bases at V and 0 bases at J; junction bases unmatched: 5. The CDR3 has 16 residues. Per the germline V gene, CDR1 is SNHLY and CDR2 is FYNNEI. Input material: peripheral blood. V and J are TRBV2 and TRBJ2-7; 11 positions match TRBD1. This sequence originates from a man between 18 and 29 years old with COVID-19, enrolled during active disease. The CDR3 region has the DNA TGTGCCAGCAGTGGGGACAGGGGGTTCTACTCCTACGAGCAGTACTTC. This encodes CASSGDRGFYSYEQYF.